This T cell receptor (beta chain) was found in a study of blood T cell repertoires in COVID-19 (dated by TCRdb to about 2020). Looking at the study overall: The collaborator samples originated in the United States, Italy and Spain and spanned the acute and convalescent phases of COVID-19. The material from the prospective study consisted of cDNA or gDNA derived from T cells, B-cell-depleted T cells, or PBMCs. The dataset comprised deeply sampled blood TCRbeta repertoires from subjects exposed to, actively infected with, or recovered from COVID-19. The repertoires were made available in a free public database intended to serve as a resource for research on the immune response to SARS-CoV-2. The samples were drawn from the first 160 participants of the ongoing ImmuneRACE study and from 1,254 subjects provided by 6 global collaborators. A de-identified subject ID, COVID-19 status, age in years and sex were almost always included in the sample metadata. Where available, HLA class I and class II types were taken from metadata supplied by the sample provider and were not determined by assay-based typing.

At one collaborating source in Seattle, patients were enrolled during active infection and were followed longitudinally through the course of disease. Collaborating institutions collected whole blood in K2EDTA tubes following their own protocols. Collaborator samples were shipped for TCRbeta analysis as frozen whole blood, isolated PBMCs, or DNA extracted from either sample type. Turning to this clone: It has no known antigen specificity. No quality values exist for individual bases; no much larger clone is one base distant.

The immunoSEQ Assay, a bias-controlled multiplex PCR, was used to amplify TCRbeta CDR3 regions from genomic DNA. In the original analysis: The number of nucleated cells in each sample was estimated by amplification of reference gene primers within the assay. To quantify the absolute abundance of each unique TCRbeta CDR3 rearrangement, sequence reads were collapsed and filtered. For each sample, productive Simpson clonality was calculated as the square root of Simpson's diversity index across productive rearrangements. The immuneACCESS repertoire file appears here via TCRdb, limited to in-frame rearrangements. These files lack a portion of the clones; in checked studies, under half of the deficit traces to unresolved V genes, and the cause of the others is not known. V and J calls and clone size are as listed in that table; D and trimming were resolved from the DNA. For this sample the table gives approximately 75,000 clones, of which 75% to 90% were detected only once. 9.5% to 15% of the sample rests with the top ten.

The paper as a whole reports these results and caveats: Clinical and demographic metadata were provided uncurated, with the amount varying by source and participant.

Reading the germline V gene (reference sequence) gives CDR1 DFQATT and CDR2 SNEGSKA. Including the terminal cysteine and phenylalanine, the CDR3 comprises 13 residues. The sequence is cut down to CDR3 DNA, 39 bases in frame from base 1. V has 3 bases trimmed and J has 7 bases trimmed; junction bases matching no gene number 6. The chain is assembled from TRBV20-1 and TRBJ2-3; 8 bases in between match TRBD1. Sequencing input: peripheral blood. The origin of this receptor is a man aged 50 or older with COVID-19, enrolled during active disease. The encoded CDR3 is CSASRDRSNTQYF. The DNA sequence is given as TGCAGTGCTAGTAGGGACAGGTCAAATACGCAGTATTTT.